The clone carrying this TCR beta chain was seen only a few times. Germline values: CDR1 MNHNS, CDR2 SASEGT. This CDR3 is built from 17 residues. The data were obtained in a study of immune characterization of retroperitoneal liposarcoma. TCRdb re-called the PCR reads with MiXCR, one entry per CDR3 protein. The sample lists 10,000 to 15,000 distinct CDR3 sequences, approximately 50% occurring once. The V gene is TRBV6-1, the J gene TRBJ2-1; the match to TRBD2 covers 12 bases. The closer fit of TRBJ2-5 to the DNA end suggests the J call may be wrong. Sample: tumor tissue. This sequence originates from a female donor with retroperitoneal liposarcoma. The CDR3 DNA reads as TGTGCCAGCAGTGAAGAACTAGCGGGGGGCACAAGTGAGACCCAGTACTTC. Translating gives CASSEELAGGTSETQYF.